This T cell receptor (beta chain) was profiled in a study of neurological immune-mediated disorders. The study, taken as a whole, reports: CDR3 amino acid sequences of expanded clones were not shared across subjects, a result suggesting private repertoires in all groups. The study found the most TCR clonal expansion in HTLV-1-associated myelopathy and the least in multiple sclerosis, below healthy controls.

Every sequencing run gave over 190 million TCR-beta sequences, taken from 15-18 subjects. Using its own MiXCR run on the 5' RACE reads, TCRdb lists one record per CDR3 protein. The sample holds fewer than 30,000 distinct CDR3 sequences; over 10% are singletons and the top ten take around 5.5%. The CDR3 sequence is 15 residues long. V shed 1 base, J shed 2 bases, and the junction held 7 bases outside the gene matches. Germline V CDR1 and CDR2: DFQATT, SNEGSKA (reference sequence). The time point was: technical triplicate 1. Libraries from sorted cells used roughly 1 million T cells (CD4+ or CD8+). This clonotype is classed as medium-sized. Antigen unknown.

This TCR came from a female donor with HTLV-1-associated myelopathy (HAM/TSP). Material for sequencing was CD4+ T cells from blood. This chain links TRBV20-1 with TRBJ2-7, with 8 bases matching TRBD2. The chain's CDR3 is CSARAPGGRTYEQYF. The CDR3 coding sequence is TGCAGTGCTAGAGCGCCGGGGGGGAGGACCTACGAGCAGTACTTC.